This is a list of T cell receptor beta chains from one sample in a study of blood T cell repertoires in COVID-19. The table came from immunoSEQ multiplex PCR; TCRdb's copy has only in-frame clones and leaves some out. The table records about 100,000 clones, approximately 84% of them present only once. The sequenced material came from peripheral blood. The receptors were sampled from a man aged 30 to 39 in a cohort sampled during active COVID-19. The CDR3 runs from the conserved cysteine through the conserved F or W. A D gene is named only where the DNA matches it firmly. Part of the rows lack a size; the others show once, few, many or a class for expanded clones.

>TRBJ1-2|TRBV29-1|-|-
TGCAGCGTTGAAAGCGGGTACTATGGCTACACCTTC
CSVESGYYGYTF
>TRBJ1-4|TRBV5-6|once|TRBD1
TGTGCCAGCAGATCGACAGGGGAGGAAGAAAAACTGTTTTTT
CASRSTGEEEKLFF
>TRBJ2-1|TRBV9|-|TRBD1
TGTGCCAGCAGCTCCCAGGGGGCCTCCTACAATGAGCAGTTCTTC
CASSSQGASYNEQFF
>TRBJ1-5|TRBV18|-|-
TGTGCCAGCTCACCAGGGGCAGAGTATCAGCCCCAGCATTTT
CASSPGAEYQPQHF
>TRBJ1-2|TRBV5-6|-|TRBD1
TGTGCCAGCAGCCCAGCCGGGACAGGGACTCCTGGCTACACCTTC
CASSPAGTGTPGYTF
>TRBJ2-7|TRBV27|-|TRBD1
TGTGCCAGCAGTCAAACCCGGGACAGTTCTCCCTACGAGCAGTACTTC
CASSQTRDSSPYEQYF
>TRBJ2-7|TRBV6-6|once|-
TGTGCCAGCAGTTACGCTCAGGGTACCTCCTACGAGCAGTACTTC
CASSYAQGTSYEQYF
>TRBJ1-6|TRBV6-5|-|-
TGTGCCAGCCAGGGACTGACTAATTCACCCCTCCACTTT
CASQGLTNSPLHF
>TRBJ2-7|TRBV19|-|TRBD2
TGTGCCAGTAGTATTTCGAGCGGGGGGAACTACGAGCAGTACTTC
CASSISSGGNYEQYF
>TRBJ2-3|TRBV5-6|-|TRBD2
TGTGCCAGCAGCTGGGGGGATCCGGGACTAGACACAGATACGCAGTATTTT
CASSWGDPGLDTDTQYF
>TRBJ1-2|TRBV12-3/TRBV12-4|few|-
TGTGCCAGCAGCACTCAGGGGTACTATGGCTACACCTTC
CASSTQGYYGYTF
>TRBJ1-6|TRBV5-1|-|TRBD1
TGCGCCAGCAGCGGAACGACAGGGCCGTTGAATAATTCACCCCTCCACTTT
CASSGTTGPLNNSPLHF
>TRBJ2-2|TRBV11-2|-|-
TGTGCCAGCAGCTTAGAGGCTCCTGGGGGCGCTTCGGGGGAGCTGTTTTTT
CASSLEAPGGASGELFF
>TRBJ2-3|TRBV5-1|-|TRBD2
TGCGCCAGCAGCTCCATCCTGACTAGCACAAACACAGATACGCAGTATTTT
CASSSILTSTNTDTQYF
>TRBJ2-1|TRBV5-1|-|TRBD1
TGCGCCAGCAGCTCGGGACAGAGCTCCTACAATGAGCAGTTCTTC
CASSSGQSSYNEQFF
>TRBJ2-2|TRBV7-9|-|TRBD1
TGTGCCAGCAGCTTCCAGACAGGGAAATACACCGGGGAGCTGTTTTTT
CASSFQTGKYTGELFF
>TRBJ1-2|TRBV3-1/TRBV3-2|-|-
TGTGCCAGCAGCCAAGATACTCGTGGCTACACCTTC
CASSQDTRGYTF
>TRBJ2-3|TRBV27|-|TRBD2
TGTGCCAGCAGGCGGGGGTCAGATACGCAGTATTTT
CASRRGSDTQYF
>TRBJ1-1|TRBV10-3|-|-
TGTGCCATCGAACCCAGGGGCAGGACTGAAGCTTTCTTT
CAIEPRGRTEAFF
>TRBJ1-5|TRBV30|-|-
TGCGGGCTCAGGGTAGGTAATCAGCCCCAGCATTTT
CGLRVGNQPQHF
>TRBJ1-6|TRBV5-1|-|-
TGCGCCAGCAGCTTGGTATTCTTCCCCCTTAATTCACCCCTCCACTTT
CASSLVFFPLNSPLHF
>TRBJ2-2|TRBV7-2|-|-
TGTGCCAGCAGCCCCCTGAGGTCCGGGGAGCTGTTTTTT
CASSPLRSGELFF
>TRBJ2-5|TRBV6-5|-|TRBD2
TGTGCCAGCAGACCGGGACTAGGGGAGACCCAGTACTTC
CASRPGLGETQYF
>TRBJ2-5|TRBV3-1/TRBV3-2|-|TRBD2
TGTGCCAGCAGCCCCCGGACTAGCGGGGGGCCGTACCAAGAGACCCAGTACTTC
CASSPRTSGGPYQETQYF
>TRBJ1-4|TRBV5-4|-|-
TGTGCCAGCAGCTCGCAGGGTGCAACTAATGAAAAACTGTTTTTT
CASSSQGATNEKLFF
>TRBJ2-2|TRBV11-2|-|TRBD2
TGTGCCAGCAGCCTACGCGGGGGGGTACCCGGGGAGCTGTTTTTT
CASSLRGGVPGELFF
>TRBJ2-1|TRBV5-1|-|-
TGCGCCAGCAGCTTACAGACAGGTCCTTACAATGAGCAGTTCTTC
CASSLQTGPYNEQFF
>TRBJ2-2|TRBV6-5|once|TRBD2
TGTGCCAGCAGTCTAGCGGGGGGGTACACCGGGGAGCTGTTTTTT
CASSLAGGYTGELFF
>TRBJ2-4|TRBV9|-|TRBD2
TGTGCCAGCAGCGTAGCTAGCGGGGGGGGCCCCATTCAGTACTTC
CASSVASGGGPIQYF